The T cell receptor beta chain under discussion was sequenced for a study of blood T cell repertoires in COVID-19 (dated by TCRdb to 2019 to 2021). Looking at the study overall: Samples covering the acute and convalescent phases of COVID-19 were provided by collaborators in the United States, Italy and Spain. The prospective study material was composed of cDNA or gDNA derived from T cells, B-cell-depleted T cells, or PBMCs. Subjects who had been exposed to COVID-19, were actively infected with it, or had recovered from it provided the deeply sampled blood TCRbeta repertoires that made up the dataset. The repertoires were released in a freely available public database meant as a resource for research on the immune response to SARS-CoV-2. The samples were drawn from the first 160 participants of the ongoing ImmuneRACE study and from over 950 subjects provided by 6 global collaborators. Nearly every sample came with metadata listing a de-identified subject ID, COVID-19 status, age in years and sex. Where HLA class I and class II types were available, the types were taken from metadata supplied by the sample provider, not from assay-based typing.

Participants in the prospective study were aged roughly 18 to 100 years, lived in 20 to 25 United States geographic areas, and enrolled through a virtual design. To assign participants to cohorts, the prospective study relied on clinical history that participants themselves reported in a screening survey and a study questionnaire. Recovered participants in ImmuneRACE Cohort 3 were defined as having two consecutive negative NP/OP PCR tests, clearance from a healthcare professional, or resolution of symptoms. In the prospective study, whole blood, serum and a nasopharyngeal or oropharyngeal swab were collected from each participant by mobile phlebotomists. Prospective study participants could optionally give additional blood draws and questionnaires over an approximately two-month period. Blood samples from the prospective study were shipped frozen or at room temperature prior to DNA extraction.

Points the paper makes about the study in general: The amount of clinical and demographic metadata varied by source and participant and was provided uncurated.

TCRbeta CDR3 regions were amplified from genomic DNA by means of the immunoSEQ Assay, a bias-controlled multiplex PCR. In the paper's pipeline: The number of nucleated cells in each sample was estimated from the amplification of reference gene primers within the assay. To quantify the absolute abundance of each unique TCRbeta CDR3 rearrangement, sequence reads were collapsed and filtered. For each sample, productive Simpson clonality was calculated by taking the square root of Simpson's diversity index across productive rearrangements. TCRdb stores this immuneACCESS table with in-frame sequences only. Part of the clones is absent; in the studies checked, under half of the shortfall reflects unresolved V genes, and no reason is known for the rest. V and J calls and clone size are given by that table; D and trimming were obtained from the DNA. A total of about 480,000 clones appear in this sample, roughly 90% of them only once. Approximately 2% of the sample belongs to the ten largest clones.

Spanning cysteine to phenylalanine, the CDR3 consists of 14 amino acids. The retained sequence is limited to the CDR3, 42 bases, with the frame set at the first base. The germline V gene yields SGHDT for CDR1 and YYEEEE for CDR2. The V and J ends are trimmed by 3 bases and 5 bases, leaving 14 bases between them. This clone was counted a single time. What antigen it recognizes has not been identified. Base qualities are not provided; no much larger clone lies one nucleotide away. Specimen: PBMCs or T cells enriched from blood (not recorded which). This chain joins TRBV5-6 to TRBJ1-2, with a tentative D gene TRBD1 over 5 matching bases. The sequence derives from a middle-aged woman who had recovered from COVID-19. The DNA is as follows: TGTGCCAGCAGCTCGTCAGGGATAACTTATGGCTACACCTTC. This codes for CASSSSGITYGYTF.